These T cell receptor beta chains were read from a single sample in a study of blood T cell repertoires in COVID-19. Assay: immunoSEQ multiplex PCR; the TCRdb copy retains only in-frame clones and omits some. Here the sample spans about 260,000 clones, 86% being singletons. Material for sequencing was peripheral blood. These receptors were obtained from a man in his forties with active or convalescent COVID-19. Both conserved end residues are part of each CDR3. The D gene is left open where the match is weak. Clone sizes are given selectively: once, few, many, or a class where the clone is expanded.

CDR3 protein	CDR3 DNA	D gene	V gene	J gene	clone size
CASGLVLGTGPGEQYF	TGTGCTAGTGGTTTGGTACTAGGGACAGGGCCGGGGGAGCAGTACTTC	TRBD1	TRBV12-5	TRBJ2-7	.
CASSYRGGHF	TGTGCCAGCAGCTATCGTGGCGGGCACTTC	.	TRBV5-4	TRBJ2-5	once
CSVRRRGQQIQETQYF	TGCAGCGTGAGGCGGAGGGGACAGCAAATCCAAGAGACCCAGTACTTC	.	TRBV29-1	TRBJ2-5	few
CASSSPGLAKAKNIQYF	TGTGCCAGCAGTTCCCCGGGACTAGCGAAAGCCAAAAACATTCAGTACTTC	TRBD2	TRBV27	TRBJ2-4	.
CASGGARANEQFF	TGTGCCAGCGGGGGGGCGAGGGCCAATGAGCAGTTCTTC	.	TRBV6-6	TRBJ2-1	.
CASSPRLAGTYEQYF	TGCGCCAGCAGCCCAAGACTAGCGGGGACCTACGAGCAGTACTTC	TRBD2	TRBV5-1	TRBJ2-7	.
CARSGSHPRWSKNIQYF	TGCGCCAGATCCGGGTCCCATCCTCGGTGGTCCAAAAACATTCAGTACTTC	.	TRBV10-1	TRBJ2-4	once
CASSVYRNYEQYF	TGTGCCAGCAGTGTTTACAGAAACTACGAGCAGTACTTC	.	TRBV2	TRBJ2-7	once
CASSYGIGAEAFF	TGTGCCAGCAGTTACGGTATCGGGGCTGAAGCTTTCTTT	.	TRBV6-5	TRBJ1-1	once
CAWGRDFQETQYF	TGTGCCTGGGGCAGGGATTTCCAAGAGACCCAGTACTTC	.	TRBV30	TRBJ2-5	.
CASSRDINTGELFF	TGTGCCAGCAGCCGGGACATAAACACCGGGGAGCTGTTTTTT	.	TRBV6-5	TRBJ2-2	.
CASSSSGARQETQYF	TGCGCCAGCAGCTCTTCTGGGGCGAGACAAGAGACCCAGTACTTC	.	TRBV5-1	TRBJ2-5	.
CASRPAGGGNQPQHF	TGTGCCAGCAGGCCGGCGGGGGGTGGCAATCAGCCCCAGCATTTT	.	TRBV6-6	TRBJ1-5	few
CAWSARGRGGGNQPQHF	TGTGCCTGGAGTGCCCGCGGGAGGGGGGGAGGCAATCAGCCCCAGCATTTT	.	TRBV30	TRBJ1-5	once
CASRMTQTTDYGYTF	TGTGCCAGCAGGATGACACAAACGACGGACTATGGCTACACCTTC	.	TRBV6-5	TRBJ1-2	.
CASNREAGTDTQYF	TGTGCCAGCAACCGGGAGGCCGGGACAGATACGCAGTATTTT	TRBD2	TRBV3-1/TRBV3-2	TRBJ2-3	.
CASSSGGANEKLFF	TGTGCCAGCAGCTCCGGAGGTGCTAATGAAAAACTGTTTTTT	.	TRBV7-9	TRBJ1-4	.
CASGLQGASNQPQHF	TGTGCTAGTGGTTTGCAGGGGGCGAGCAATCAGCCCCAGCATTTT	TRBD1	TRBV12-5	TRBJ1-5	few
CASREGVYSNQPQHF	TGTGCCAGCAGGGAGGGTGTTTATAGCAATCAGCCCCAGCATTTT	.	TRBV6-5	TRBJ1-5	.
CATSGGGRPQHF	TGTGCCACCAGTGGAGGGGGCCGGCCCCAGCATTTT	TRBD1	TRBV24-1	TRBJ1-5	.
CATRGQGAYNYGYTF	TGTGCCACCAGGGGACAGGGGGCGTACAACTATGGCTACACCTTC	TRBD1	TRBV27	TRBJ1-2	.
CASTQLGGGANVLTF	TGTGCCAGCACCCAGCTGGGGGGTGGGGCCAACGTCCTGACTTTC	.	TRBV7-3	TRBJ2-6	.
CAIQARTYEQYF	TGTGCCATTCAAGCGAGAACCTACGAGCAGTACTTC	.	TRBV10-3	TRBJ2-7	once
CASSSGQGLHRDQGAQYF	TGTGCCAGCAGCTCAGGACAGGGGCTGCACCGGGACCAGGGGGCCCAGTACTTC	.	TRBV21-1	TRBJ2-5	.
CASGTSGYEQYF	TGTGCCAGCGGGACTAGCGGCTACGAGCAGTACTTC	TRBD2	TRBV12-3/TRBV12-4	TRBJ2-7	.
CASSDDRENSGYTF	TGTGCCAGCAGCGACGACAGGGAAAATAGCGGCTACACCTTC	TRBD1	TRBV9	TRBJ1-2	once
CASSLGRWAQPQHF	TGTGCCAGCAGCTTGGGTAGGTGGGCCCAGCCCCAGCATTTT	.	TRBV13	TRBJ1-5	.
CATSDTGLVTGELFF	TGTGCCACCAGTGACACGGGACTAGTCACCGGGGAGCTGTTTTTT	TRBD2	TRBV24-1	TRBJ2-2	.
CASSYWEGYQPQHF	TGTGCCAGCAGCTACTGGGAGGGGTATCAGCCCCAGCATTTT	.	TRBV5-6	TRBJ1-5	.
CASSQTGNSNQPQHF	TGTGCCAGCAGCCAGACAGGGAATAGCAATCAGCCCCAGCATTTT	TRBD1	TRBV3-1/TRBV3-2	TRBJ1-5	once
CASSQRETGWTDTQYF	TGTGCCAGCAGCCAAAGGGAGACAGGGTGGACAGATACGCAGTATTTT	TRBD1	TRBV3-1/TRBV3-2	TRBJ2-3	.
CASSRTGGGNGELFF	TGCGCCAGCAGCCGTACGGGGGGCGGGAACGGGGAGCTGTTTTTT	.	TRBV4-1	TRBJ2-2	.
CASSRGAGQGYNQPQHF	TGTGCCAGCAGTCGAGGGGCGGGGCAGGGTTACAATCAGCCCCAGCATTTT	.	TRBV27	TRBJ1-5	.